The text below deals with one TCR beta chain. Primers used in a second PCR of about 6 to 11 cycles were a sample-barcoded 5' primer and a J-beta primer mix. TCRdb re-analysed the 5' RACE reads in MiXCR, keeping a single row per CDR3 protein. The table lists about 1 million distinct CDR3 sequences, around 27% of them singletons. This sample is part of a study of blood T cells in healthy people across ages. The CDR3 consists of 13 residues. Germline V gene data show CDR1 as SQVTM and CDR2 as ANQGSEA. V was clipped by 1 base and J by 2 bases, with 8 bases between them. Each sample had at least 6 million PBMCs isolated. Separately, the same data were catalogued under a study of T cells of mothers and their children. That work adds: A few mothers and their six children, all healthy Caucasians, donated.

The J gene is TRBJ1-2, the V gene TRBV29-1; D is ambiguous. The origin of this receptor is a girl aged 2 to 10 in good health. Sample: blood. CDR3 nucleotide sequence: TGCAGCGTTGAAGTAAGCAGAAACTATGGCTACACCTTC. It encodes CSVEVSRNYGYTF.